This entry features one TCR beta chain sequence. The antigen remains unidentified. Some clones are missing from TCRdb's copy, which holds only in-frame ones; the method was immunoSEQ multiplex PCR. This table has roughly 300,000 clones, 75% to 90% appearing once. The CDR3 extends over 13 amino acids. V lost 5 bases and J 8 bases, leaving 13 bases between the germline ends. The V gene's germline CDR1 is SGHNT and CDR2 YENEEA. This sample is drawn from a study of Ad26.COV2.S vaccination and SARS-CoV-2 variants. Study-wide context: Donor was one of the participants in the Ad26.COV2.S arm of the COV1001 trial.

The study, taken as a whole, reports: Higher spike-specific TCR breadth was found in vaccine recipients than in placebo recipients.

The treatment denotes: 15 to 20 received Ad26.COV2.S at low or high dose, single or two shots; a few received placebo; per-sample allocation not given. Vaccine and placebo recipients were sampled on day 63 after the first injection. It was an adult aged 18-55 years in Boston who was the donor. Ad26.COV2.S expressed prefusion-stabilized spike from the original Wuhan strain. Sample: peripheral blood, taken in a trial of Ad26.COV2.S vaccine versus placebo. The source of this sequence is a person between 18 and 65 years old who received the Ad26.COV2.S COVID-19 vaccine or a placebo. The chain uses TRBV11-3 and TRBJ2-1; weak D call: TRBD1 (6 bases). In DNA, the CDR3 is TGTGCCAGCAGCCCAGAACAGGGCTATGAGCAGTTCTTC. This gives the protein CASSPEQGYEQFF.